Listed below are T cell receptor beta chains from one sample, sequenced in a study of metastatic and nonmetastatic thyroid tumors. TCRdb reanalyzed the PCR reads via MiXCR. The repertoire holds some 60,000 clones, with less than 30% as singletons. The sample was blood. These receptors all stem from a female donor with papillary thyroid cancer or a benign thyroid nodule (not recorded which). Some clones in this sample may be carry-over from other donors' samples. Each CDR3 is given with its conserved first and last residue. The D gene is left open where the match is weak. Clone sizes are given selectively: once, few, many, or a class where the clone is expanded.

j_call: TRBJ2-3
clone_size: many
v_call: TRBV4-1
d_call: TRBD2
cdr3_nt: TGCGCCAGCAGCCGGCGGGAGGGCCAGGCAGATACGCAGTATTTT
cdr3_aa: CASSRREGQADTQYF

j_call: TRBJ1-6
clone_size: once
v_call: TRBV5-1
d_call: TRBD1
cdr3_nt: TGCGCCAGCAGCCAACGGACAGGGGGTGATTCACCCCTCCACTTT
cdr3_aa: CASSQRTGGDSPLHF

j_call: TRBJ2-1
clone_size: NA
v_call: TRBV24-1
d_call: NA
cdr3_nt: TGTGCCACCAGTGCTAGCTTCTACAATGAGCAGTTCTTC
cdr3_aa: CATSASFYNEQFF

j_call: TRBJ2-3
clone_size: medium-sized
v_call: TRBV12-3/TRBV12-4
d_call: TRBD1
cdr3_nt: TGTGCCAGCAGTTTAAGCGACAGGGGAGATACGCAGTATTTT
cdr3_aa: CASSLSDRGDTQYF

j_call: TRBJ2-1
clone_size: NA
v_call: TRBV28
d_call: NA
cdr3_nt: TGTGCCAGCCACCGGACAGCTCCGAGTGGCAATGAGCAGTTCTTC
cdr3_aa: CASHRTAPSGNEQFF

j_call: TRBJ2-3
clone_size: few
v_call: TRBV6-1
d_call: TRBD2
cdr3_nt: TGTGCCAGCAGTGAATGGTGGCGGGAGATCGGGAGGGATACGCAGTATTTT
cdr3_aa: CASSEWWREIGRDTQYF

j_call: TRBJ2-2
clone_size: NA
v_call: TRBV20-1
d_call: NA
cdr3_nt: TGCAGTGCTTCAGAGGGCGGGGAGCTGTTTTTT
cdr3_aa: CSASEGGELFF

j_call: TRBJ1-1
clone_size: few
v_call: TRBV28
d_call: NA
cdr3_nt: TGTGCCAGCAGTTCCGGAGACAGGAACACTGAAGCTTTCTTT
cdr3_aa: CASSSGDRNTEAFF

j_call: TRBJ2-7
clone_size: few
v_call: TRBV12-3/TRBV12-4
d_call: NA
cdr3_nt: TGTGCCAGCAGTTTATCTGTGGGGACCTACGAGCAGTACTTC
cdr3_aa: CASSLSVGTYEQYF

j_call: TRBJ1-4
clone_size: NA
v_call: TRBV7-9
d_call: NA
cdr3_nt: TGTGCCAGCAGCCCACCGGGACACATAAATGAAAAACTGTTTTTT
cdr3_aa: CASSPPGHINEKLFF

j_call: TRBJ2-1
clone_size: NA
v_call: TRBV6-2/TRBV6-3
d_call: TRBD2
cdr3_nt: TGTGCCAGCAGCCTAGCGGGAGGCGGCGAGCAGTTCTTC
cdr3_aa: CASSLAGGGEQFF

j_call: TRBJ2-6
clone_size: NA
v_call: TRBV5-1
d_call: NA
cdr3_nt: TGCGCCAGCAGCTTGACGTCCGCTTCTGGGGCCAACGTCCTGACTTTC
cdr3_aa: CASSLTSASGANVLTF

j_call: TRBJ2-6
clone_size: few
v_call: TRBV6-2/TRBV6-3
d_call: NA
cdr3_nt: TGTGCCAGCAGTTATGTCGGGGGCGGGGCCAACGTCCTGACTTTC
cdr3_aa: CASSYVGGGANVLTF

j_call: TRBJ2-1
clone_size: NA
v_call: TRBV11-2
d_call: NA
cdr3_nt: TGTGCCAGCAGCTCGACTAGATTCTCCTACAATGAGCAGTTCTTC
cdr3_aa: CASSSTRFSYNEQFF

j_call: TRBJ1-5
clone_size: NA
v_call: TRBV20-1
d_call: NA
cdr3_nt: TGCAGTGCTAGGAGGCCCCTACGTCGGGGGTTCAGTCAGCCCCAGCATTTT
cdr3_aa: CSARRPLRRGFSQPQHF

j_call: TRBJ2-5
clone_size: NA
v_call: TRBV20-1
d_call: NA
cdr3_nt: TGCAGTGCTAGACCCATAACTAGGAGGAAGGAGACCCAGTACTTC
cdr3_aa: CSARPITRRKETQYF

j_call: TRBJ1-2
clone_size: NA
v_call: TRBV27
d_call: NA
cdr3_nt: TGTGCCAGCAGTTCATCAACTAACTATGGCTACACCTTC
cdr3_aa: CASSSSTNYGYTF